The 24 T cell receptor beta chains in this list originate from one sample, sequenced in a study of CD8+CD57+ T cells in acquired aplastic anemia. The use of genomic DNA as template underpinned the TCR beta VDJ and CDR3 profiling. Using its own MiXCR run on the reads, TCRdb lists one record per CDR3 protein. The data contain around 180,000 distinct CDR3 sequences, just under 65% of them singletons. Sequencing was done on a sample of sorted CD4+, CD8+, or CD8+CD57+ T cells (not recorded which) from PBMCs. All receptors come from a human donor in good health.

The chain recombines TRBV5-1 with TRBJ2-3, with a possible D match to TRBD1 (5 bases). Deletions cut 0 bases from V and 2 bases from J, with 7 bases between. From germline, CDR1 is SGHRS and CDR2 YFSETQ. This CDR3 is built from 14 residues. The CDR3 bases are TGCGCCAGCAGCTTGGCACAGGACACAGATACGCAGTATTTT. Translating it yields CASSLAQDTDTQYF.

The V gene is TRBV29-1, the J gene TRBJ2-7; possibly TRBD1 or TRBD2 for D (5 bases each). The CDR3 is 13 residues long. The germline CDR1 and CDR2 sequences are SQVTM and ANQGSEA. Trimming left V 4 bases short and J 7 bases short, with 17 bases between. The CDR3 nucleotides read TGCAGCGTTGTAGGGGCAGAGGGGTTTGAGCAGTACTTC. Protein: CSVVGAEGFEQYF.

This clonotype was detected ten times or more. CDR3 in DNA: TGTGCCAGCAGTTACTCGCTCGCAGGGACGAATGGCTACACCTTC. Translating it yields CASSYSLAGTNGYTF. V and J are TRBV6-5 and TRBJ1-2, with D possibly being TRBD1 (5 bases). Germline CDR1 MNHEY, CDR2 SVGAGI. The CDR3 length is 15 residues. Between the trimmed V and J ends, which lost 0 bases and 6 bases, there was a span of 14 bases.

The chain joins TRBV29-1 to TRBJ1-2; TRBD1 might be the D (5 bases). The V and J ends lost 6 bases and 4 bases respectively, with 15 bases between them. CDR1 is SQVTM, CDR2 ANQGSEA, per germline. CDR3 length: 13 residues. Written as DNA, the CDR3 is TGCAGCGTGCAAGGTGGGGGTGGCTATGGCTACACCTTC. Encoded protein: CSVQGGGGYGYTF.

The V gene is TRBV27, the J gene TRBJ2-7; D uncertain. From germline, CDR1 is MNHEY and CDR2 SMNVEV (reference sequence). V lost 0 bases and J lost 3, with 9 bases in between. The CDR3 is 14 amino acids. This chain's CDR3 is CASSLSGRIYEQYF. Here the CDR3 DNA reads TGTGCCAGCAGTTTATCTGGACGGATCTACGAGCAGTACTTC.

This clonotype was detected only once. The chain joins TRBV6-6 to TRBJ1-5; D unclear. This CDR3 has 13 amino acids. In germline, CDR1 is MNHNY, CDR2 SVGAGI (reference sequence). Trimming cost V 0 bases and J 5 bases, with 5 bases left between them. In DNA, the CDR3 is TGTGCCAGCAGTTACTCCCTCGATCAGCCCCAGCATTTT. Translated, it gives CASSYSLDQPQHF.

V gene TRBV24-1 combines with J gene TRBJ2-3; 8 nucleotides agree with TRBD2. The V gene's germline CDR1 is KGHDR and CDR2 SFDVKD. Unmatched junction bases numbered 9, after V lost 4 bases and J lost 7 bases. This CDR3 contains 15 residues. This chain's CDR3 is CATSDGTRNLNTQYF. DNA of the CDR3: TGTGCCACCAGTGACGGGACTAGGAATTTGAATACGCAGTATTTT.

This chain joins TRBV19 and TRBJ1-6, with D uncertain. Trimming cost V 4 bases and J 3 bases, with 10 bases left between them. The CDR3 is 15 amino acids. Per the germline V gene, CDR1 is LNHDA and CDR2 is SQIVND (reference sequence). CDR3 nucleotides: TGTGCCAGTAGTAGCGGCAGCGACTATAATTCACCCCTCCACTTT. Translated: CASSSGSDYNSPLHF.

The V call is TRBV6-5, the J call TRBJ2-3, with a tentative D call TRBD2 (7 bases). Germline V gene data show CDR1 as MNHEY and CDR2 as SVGAGI. CDR3 length: 15 residues. V lost 2 bases and J 2 bases, leaving 11 bases between the germline ends. The CDR3 DNA sequence: TGTGCCAGCAGTTACGGGGGGGGGCCCACAGATACGCAGTATTTT. Protein sequence: CASSYGGGPTDTQYF.

The chain combines TRBV15 with TRBJ1-5, with TRBD1 matching 9 bases. The CDR3 extends over 15 amino acids. Germline CDR1 and CDR2: LNHNV and YYDKDF (reference sequence). V shed 5 bases, J shed 3 bases, and the junction held 5 bases outside the gene matches. The CDR3 DNA reads TGTGCCACCAGCGAAAGGACAGGGGACAATCAGCCCCAGCATTTT. Residues: CATSERTGDNQPQHF.

The rearrangement joins TRBV29-1 to TRBJ2-7; 7 bases match TRBD2. Per the germline V gene, CDR1 is SQVTM and CDR2 is ANQGSEA. This CDR3 region has 12 residues. CDR3 sequence: CTWGLAEYEQYF. The CDR3 region has the DNA TGCACCTGGGGCCTAGCGGAGTACGAGCAGTACTTC.

V is TRBV7-2 and J is TRBJ1-2; weak D call: TRBD1 (5 bases). CDR1 SGHTA and CDR2 FQGNSA come from the germline V gene. CDR3 size: 14 residues. Trimming left V 5 bases short and J 3 bases short, with 13 bases between. The chain's CDR3 is CASSVRGAYYGYTF. The CDR3 DNA follows: TGTGCCAGCAGCGTACGAGGGGCCTACTATGGCTACACCTTC.

The chain has TRBV10-2 and TRBJ1-1; D is unresolved. The CDR3 contains 13 residues. The germline CDR1 and CDR2 sequences are WSHSY and SAAADI. V dropped 3 bases and J dropped 4 bases, with 9 bases sitting between them. The DNA for the CDR3 is TGCGCCAGCAGTGATGGGGATTTCACTGAAGCTTTCTTT. Translation: CASSDGDFTEAFF.

Details on this clonotype: Here the CDR3 omits its conserved ending phenylalanine or tryptophan, so a read error is the likely source. The chain uses TRBV30 and TRBJ2-7, with D hard to call. V was shortened by 0 bases and J by 1 base, with 7 bases between the two germline ends. CDR3 size: 13 residues. Germline V gene lookup returns CDR1 GTSNPN and CDR2 SVGIG (reference sequence). CDR3 sequence: CAWSVKASYEQYY. DNA of the CDR3: TGTGCCTGGAGTGTAAAGGCTTCCTACGAGCAGTACTAC.

This chain uses TRBV20-1 with TRBJ1-2, with 8 bases lining up with TRBD1. Per the germline V gene, CDR1 is DFQATT and CDR2 is SNEGSKA (reference sequence). J was trimmed by 9 bases and V by 6 bases; bases with no gene match: 9. This CDR3 spans 12 amino acids. CDR3 residues: CSASQGVESYTF. The CDR3 DNA reads TGCAGTGCATCACAGGGGGTTGAAAGCTACACCTTC.

The V call is TRBV29-1, the J call TRBJ2-3; no definite D call. Germline assignment: CDR1 SQVTM and CDR2 ANQGSEA. CDR3 length: 13 amino acids. V lost 7 bases to trimming and J lost 0 bases, with 11 bases between them. CDR3 in DNA: TGCAGCGGCGCACCAACTAGCACAGATACGCAGTATTTT. As protein: CSGAPTSTDTQYF.

This clonotype was recorded many times. The chain recombines TRBV28 with TRBJ2-7, with D perhaps given as TRBD1 or TRBD2 (5 bases each). The V end lost 7 bases, the J end lost 2 bases, and 12 bases lay between the germline ends. CDR1 is MDHEN, CDR2 SYDVKM, per germline. The CDR3 covers 13 residues. CDR3 protein: CASTGTGTYEQYF. Here the CDR3 DNA reads TGTGCCAGCACCGGGACGGGCACCTACGAGCAGTACTTC.

The J gene is TRBJ2-3, the V gene TRBV25-1, with 13 bases aligning to TRBD2. CDR3 size: 18 residues. Germline loops: CDR1 MGHDK, CDR2 SYGVNS. Trimming cost V 4 bases and J 8 bases; bases outside gene matches: 15. This CDR3 is CASSALGRLAGGLGTQYF. The CDR3 DNA follows: TGTGCCAGCAGTGCCCTGGGCCGACTAGCGGGGGGTCTGGGTACGCAGTATTTT.

The chain uses TRBV19 and TRBJ1-6; D may be TRBD1 (5 bases). Deletions cut 0 bases from V and 10 bases from J, with 13 bases between. The germline V gene encodes CDR1 LNHDA and CDR2 SQIVND (reference sequence). CDR3 length: 15 residues. As DNA, the CDR3 is TGTGCCAGTAGTATAGATAGGGGAGTTGAGTCACCCCTCCACTTT. Residues: CASSIDRGVESPLHF.

This clonotype was counted ten times or more. The V gene is TRBV24-1, the J gene TRBJ2-1, with 8 bases identical to TRBD2. With 7 bases clipped from V and 7 bases from J, the junction kept 5 bases outside the gene matches. The V gene's germline CDR1 is KGHDR and CDR2 SFDVKD. There are 13 residues in the CDR3. CDR3 sequence reads: CATSGTRLNEQFF. CDR3 DNA sequence: TGTGCCACCAGCGGGACTAGGCTGAATGAGCAGTTCTTC.

The V gene is TRBV7-8, the J gene TRBJ1-6, with a possible D match to TRBD1 (5 bases). The CDR3 has 13 amino acids. The germline V gene encodes CDR1 SGHVS and CDR2 FQNEAQ. Between the trimmed V and J ends, which lost 7 bases and 7 bases, there was a span of 11 bases. The CDR3 nucleotides are TGTGCCAGCAAACCCGGGGGAAATTCACCCCTCCACTTT. Translating it yields CASKPGGNSPLHF.

This clonotype was observed a handful of times. Just one base apart from a much larger clone, this may be a read error. The V call is TRBV11-2, the J call TRBJ2-1; no clear D. This CDR3 is 13 amino acids long. Germline CDR1 SGHAT, CDR2 FQNNGV. V dropped 5 bases and J dropped 5 bases, with 10 bases sitting between them. The CDR3 region is CASSVSLHNEQFF. The CDR3 bases are TGTGCCAGCAGCGTCTCTCTCCACAATGAGCAGTTCTTC.

Ten or more counts support this clonotype. The gene calls are TRBV20-1 and TRBJ1-2; 8 nucleotides agree with TRBD1. The CDR3 contains 14 residues. V lost 0 bases, J lost 3 bases, and 3 bases stayed unmatched. Germline V CDR1 and CDR2: DFQATT, SNEGSKA (reference sequence). This chain's CDR3 is CSARETTGDYGYTF. CDR3 nucleotide sequence: TGCAGTGCTAGAGAAACGACAGGGGACTATGGCTACACCTTC.

This clonotype has a handful of counts. The chain employs TRBV30 and TRBJ2-5; 8 nucleotides align to TRBD1. The CDR3 is 15 residues long. Germline V lookup: CDR1 GTSNPN, CDR2 SVGIG (reference sequence). V was pared by 4 bases and J by 2 bases, with 9 bases of the junction left unmatched. The CDR3 DNA reads TGTGCCTGGAATATACAGGGGGTCGGGCAAGAGACCCAGTACTTC. It yields the protein CAWNIQGVGQETQYF.